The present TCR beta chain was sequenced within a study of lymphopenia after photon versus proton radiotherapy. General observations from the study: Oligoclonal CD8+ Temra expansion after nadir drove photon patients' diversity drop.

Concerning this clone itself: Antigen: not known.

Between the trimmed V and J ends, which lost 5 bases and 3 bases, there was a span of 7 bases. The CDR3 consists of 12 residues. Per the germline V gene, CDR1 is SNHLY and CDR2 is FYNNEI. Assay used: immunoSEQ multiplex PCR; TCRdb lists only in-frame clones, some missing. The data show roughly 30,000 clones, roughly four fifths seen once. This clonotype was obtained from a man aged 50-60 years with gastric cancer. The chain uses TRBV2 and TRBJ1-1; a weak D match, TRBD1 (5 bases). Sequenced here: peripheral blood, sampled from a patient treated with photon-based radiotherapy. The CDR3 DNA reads TGTGCCAGCAGTTACAGGTACACTGAAGCTTTCTTT. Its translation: CASSYRYTEAFF.